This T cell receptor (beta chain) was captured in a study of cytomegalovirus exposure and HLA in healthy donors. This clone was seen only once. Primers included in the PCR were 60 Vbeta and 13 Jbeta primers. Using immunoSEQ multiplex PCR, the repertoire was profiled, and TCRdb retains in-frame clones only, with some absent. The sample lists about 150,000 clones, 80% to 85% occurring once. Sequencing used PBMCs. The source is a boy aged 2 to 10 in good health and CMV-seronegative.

Here the CDR3 DNA reads TGTGCCAGCAGTTACGGGACTTTCAATGAGCAGTTCTTC. This gives the protein CASSYGTFNEQFF. The genes are TRBV6-5 and TRBJ2-1; a possible D gene is TRBD2 (6 bases). CDR1 and CDR2 from the germline V gene are MNHEY and SVGAGI. The CDR3 extends over 13 amino acids. V lost 2 bases and J 6 bases, leaving 8 bases between the germline ends.